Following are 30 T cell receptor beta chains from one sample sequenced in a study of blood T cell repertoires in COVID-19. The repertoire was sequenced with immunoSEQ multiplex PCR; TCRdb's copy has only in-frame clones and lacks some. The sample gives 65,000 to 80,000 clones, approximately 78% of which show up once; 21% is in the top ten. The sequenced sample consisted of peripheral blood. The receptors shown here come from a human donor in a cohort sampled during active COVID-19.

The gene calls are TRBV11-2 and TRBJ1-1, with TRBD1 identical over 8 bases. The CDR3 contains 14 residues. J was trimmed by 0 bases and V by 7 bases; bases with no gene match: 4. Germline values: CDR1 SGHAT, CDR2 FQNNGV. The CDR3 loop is CASTQGAMNTEAFF. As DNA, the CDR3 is TGTGCCAGCACCCAGGGGGCGATGAACACTGAAGCTTTCTTT.

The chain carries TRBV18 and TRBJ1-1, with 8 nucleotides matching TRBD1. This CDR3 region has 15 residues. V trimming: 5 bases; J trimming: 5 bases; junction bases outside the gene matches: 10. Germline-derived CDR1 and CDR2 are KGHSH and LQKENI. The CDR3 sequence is CASSSATGDYTEAFF. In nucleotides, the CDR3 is TGTGCCAGCTCAAGTGCGACAGGGGATTATACTGAAGCTTTCTTT. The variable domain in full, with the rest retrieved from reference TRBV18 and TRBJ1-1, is NAGVMQNPRHLVRRRGQEARLRCSPMKGHSHVYWYRQLPEEGLKFMVYLQKENIIDESGMPKERFSAEFPKEGPSILRIQQVVRGDSAAYFCASSSATGDYTEAFFGQGTRLTVV.

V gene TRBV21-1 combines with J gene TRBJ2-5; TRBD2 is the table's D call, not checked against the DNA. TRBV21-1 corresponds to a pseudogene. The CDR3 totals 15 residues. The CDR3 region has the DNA TGTGCCAGCAGCCCCGGCGGACTAGCGAGTAAGACCCAGTACTTC. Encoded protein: CASSPGGLASKTQYF.

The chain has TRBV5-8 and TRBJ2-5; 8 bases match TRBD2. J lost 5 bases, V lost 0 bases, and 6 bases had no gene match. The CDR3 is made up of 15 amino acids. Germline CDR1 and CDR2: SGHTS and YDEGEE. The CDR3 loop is CASSLGSGGRETQYF. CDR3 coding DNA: TGTGCCAGCAGCTTGGGGAGCGGGGGCCGTGAGACCCAGTACTTC.

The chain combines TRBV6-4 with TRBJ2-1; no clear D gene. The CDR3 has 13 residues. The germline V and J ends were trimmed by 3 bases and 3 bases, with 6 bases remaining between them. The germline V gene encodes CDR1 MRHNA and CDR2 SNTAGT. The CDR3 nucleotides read TGTGCCAGCAGTGAACACCACTACAATGAGCAGTTCTTC. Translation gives CASSEHHYNEQFF.

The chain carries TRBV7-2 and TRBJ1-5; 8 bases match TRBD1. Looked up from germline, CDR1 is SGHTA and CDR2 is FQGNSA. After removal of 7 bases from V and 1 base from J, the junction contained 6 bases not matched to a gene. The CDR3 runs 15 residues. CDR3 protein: CASTEDRASNQPQHF. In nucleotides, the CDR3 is TGTGCCAGCACCGAGGACAGGGCCAGCAATCAGCCCCAGCATTTT.

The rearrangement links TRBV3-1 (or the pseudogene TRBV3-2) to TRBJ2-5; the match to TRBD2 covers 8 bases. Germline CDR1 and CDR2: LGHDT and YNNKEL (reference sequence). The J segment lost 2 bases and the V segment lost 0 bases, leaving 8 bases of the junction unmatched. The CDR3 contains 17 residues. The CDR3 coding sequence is TGTGCCAGCAGCCAAGATATCGGGGGGGGTCTACAAGAGACCCAGTACTTC. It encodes CASSQDIGGGLQETQYF.

The CDR3 sequence: CSVEVSGFNYGYTF. CDR3 DNA sequence: TGCAGCGTTGAAGTATCCGGGTTTAACTATGGCTACACCTTC. This sequence joins TRBV29-1 and TRBJ1-2, with D unresolved. V dropped 1 base and J dropped 1 base, with 10 bases sitting between them. CDR3 size: 14 residues. Germline CDR1 SQVTM, CDR2 ANQGSEA.

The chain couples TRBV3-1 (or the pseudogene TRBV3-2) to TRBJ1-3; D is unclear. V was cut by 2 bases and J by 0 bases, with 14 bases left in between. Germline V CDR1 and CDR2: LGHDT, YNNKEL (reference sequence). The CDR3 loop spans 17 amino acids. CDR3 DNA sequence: TGTGCCAGCAGCCAATCCCTCGGGTCGCTCTCTGGAAACACCATATATTTT. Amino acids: CASSQSLGSLSGNTIYF.

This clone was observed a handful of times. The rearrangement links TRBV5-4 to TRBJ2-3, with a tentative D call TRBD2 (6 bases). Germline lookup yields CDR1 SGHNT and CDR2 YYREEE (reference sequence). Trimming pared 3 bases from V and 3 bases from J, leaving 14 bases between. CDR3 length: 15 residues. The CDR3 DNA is TGTGCCAGCAGCTCTATGGGGGGTGAGACAGATACGCAGTATTTT. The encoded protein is CASSSMGGETDTQYF.

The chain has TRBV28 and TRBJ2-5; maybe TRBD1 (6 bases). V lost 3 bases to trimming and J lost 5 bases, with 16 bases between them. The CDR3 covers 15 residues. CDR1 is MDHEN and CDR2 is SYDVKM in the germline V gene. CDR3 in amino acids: CASSFFPQTGETQYF. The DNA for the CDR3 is TGTGCCAGCAGTTTTTTCCCTCAAACAGGGGAGACCCAGTACTTC.

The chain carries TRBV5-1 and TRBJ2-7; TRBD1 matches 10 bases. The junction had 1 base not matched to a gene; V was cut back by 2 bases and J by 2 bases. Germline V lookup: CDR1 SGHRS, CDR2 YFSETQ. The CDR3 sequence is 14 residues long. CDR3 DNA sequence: TGCGCCAGCAGCTTTGGGACAGGGGCCTACGAGCAGTACTTC. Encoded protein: CASSFGTGAYEQYF.

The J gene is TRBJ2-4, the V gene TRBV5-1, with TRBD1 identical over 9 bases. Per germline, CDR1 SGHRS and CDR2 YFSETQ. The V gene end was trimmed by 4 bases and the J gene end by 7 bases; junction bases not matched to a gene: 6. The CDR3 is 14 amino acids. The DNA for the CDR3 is TGCGCCAGCAGCCCCCGACAGGGGGTCAACATTCAGTACTTC. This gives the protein CASSPRQGVNIQYF.

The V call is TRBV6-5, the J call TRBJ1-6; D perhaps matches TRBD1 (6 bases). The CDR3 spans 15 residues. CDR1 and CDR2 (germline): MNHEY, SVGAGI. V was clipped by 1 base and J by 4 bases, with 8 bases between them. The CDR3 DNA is TGTGCCAGCAGTTACTTTCAGGGGTATAATTCACCCCTCCACTTT. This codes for CASSYFQGYNSPLHF.

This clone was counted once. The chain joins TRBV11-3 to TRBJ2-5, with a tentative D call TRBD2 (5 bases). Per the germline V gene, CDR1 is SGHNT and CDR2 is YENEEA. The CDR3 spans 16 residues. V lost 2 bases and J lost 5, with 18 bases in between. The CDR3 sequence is CASSLRMAGLRETQYF. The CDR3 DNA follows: TGTGCCAGCAGCTTAAGAATGGCGGGCCTGAGGGAGACCCAGTACTTC.

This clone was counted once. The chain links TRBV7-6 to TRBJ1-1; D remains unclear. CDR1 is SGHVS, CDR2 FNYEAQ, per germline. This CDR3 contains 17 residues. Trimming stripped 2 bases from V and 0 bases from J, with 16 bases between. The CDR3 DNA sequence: TGTGCCAGCAGCTTAAGAGCGGCCTTTAACATGAACACTGAAGCTTTCTTT. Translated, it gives CASSLRAAFNMNTEAFF.

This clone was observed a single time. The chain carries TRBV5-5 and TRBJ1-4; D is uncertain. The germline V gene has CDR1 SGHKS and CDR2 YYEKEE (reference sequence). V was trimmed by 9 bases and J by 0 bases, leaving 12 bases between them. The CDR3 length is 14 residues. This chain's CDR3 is CATGLGATNEKLFF. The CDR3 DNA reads TGTGCCACCGGACTCGGGGCAACTAATGAAAAACTGTTTTTT.

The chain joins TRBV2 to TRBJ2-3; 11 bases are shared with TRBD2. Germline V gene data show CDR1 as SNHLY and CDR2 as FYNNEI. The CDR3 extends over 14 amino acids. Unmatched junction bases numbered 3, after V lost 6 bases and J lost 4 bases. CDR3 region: CASRVAGGPDTQYF. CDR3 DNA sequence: TGTGCCAGCAGGGTAGCGGGGGGGCCAGATACGCAGTATTTT.

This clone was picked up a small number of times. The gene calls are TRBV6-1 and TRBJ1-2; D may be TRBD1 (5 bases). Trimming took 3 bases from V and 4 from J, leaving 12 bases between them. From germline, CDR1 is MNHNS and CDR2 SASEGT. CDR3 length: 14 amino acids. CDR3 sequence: CASSDQGDAYGYTF. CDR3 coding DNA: TGTGCCAGCAGTGACCAGGGCGACGCCTATGGCTACACCTTC.

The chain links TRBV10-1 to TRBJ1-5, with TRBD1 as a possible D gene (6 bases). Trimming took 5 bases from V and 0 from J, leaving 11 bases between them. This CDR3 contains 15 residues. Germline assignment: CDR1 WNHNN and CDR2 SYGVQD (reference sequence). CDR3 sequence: CASSPGTHSNQPQHF. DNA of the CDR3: TGCGCCAGCAGTCCCGGGACACATAGCAATCAGCCCCAGCATTTT.

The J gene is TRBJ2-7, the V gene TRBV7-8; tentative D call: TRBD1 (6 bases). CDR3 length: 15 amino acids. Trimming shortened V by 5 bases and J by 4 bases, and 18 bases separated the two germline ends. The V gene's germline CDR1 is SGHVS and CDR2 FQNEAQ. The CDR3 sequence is CASSKRDTGSYEQYF. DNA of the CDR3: TGTGCCAGCAGCAAAAGGGACACAGGGTCGTACGAGCAGTACTTC.

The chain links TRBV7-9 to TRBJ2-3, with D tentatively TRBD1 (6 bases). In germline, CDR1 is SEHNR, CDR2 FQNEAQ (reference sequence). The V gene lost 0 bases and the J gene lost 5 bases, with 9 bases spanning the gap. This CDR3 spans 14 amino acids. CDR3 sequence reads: CASSLAGAGDTQYF. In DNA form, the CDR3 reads TGTGCCAGCAGCTTAGCGGGGGCTGGAGATACGCAGTATTTT.

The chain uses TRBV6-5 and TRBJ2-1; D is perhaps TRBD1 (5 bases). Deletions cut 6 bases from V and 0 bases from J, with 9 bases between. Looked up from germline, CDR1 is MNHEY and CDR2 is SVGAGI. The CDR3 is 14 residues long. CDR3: CASSRAFSYNEQFF. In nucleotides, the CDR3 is TGTGCCAGCAGCAGGGCCTTCTCCTACAATGAGCAGTTCTTC.

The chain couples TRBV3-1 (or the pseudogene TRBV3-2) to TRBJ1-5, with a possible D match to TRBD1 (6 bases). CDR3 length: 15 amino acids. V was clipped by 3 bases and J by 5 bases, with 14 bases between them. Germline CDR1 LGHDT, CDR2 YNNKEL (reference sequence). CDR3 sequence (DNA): TGTGCCAGCAGCCAGGGGGCTCGTAACCATCAGCCCCAGCATTTT. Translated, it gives CASSQGARNHQPQHF.

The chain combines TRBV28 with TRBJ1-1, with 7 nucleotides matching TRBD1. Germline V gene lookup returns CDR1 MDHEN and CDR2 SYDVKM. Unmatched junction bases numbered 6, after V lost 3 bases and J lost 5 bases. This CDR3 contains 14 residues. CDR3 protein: CASSLGDRWTEAFF. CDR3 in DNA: TGTGCCAGCAGTTTGGGGGACAGATGGACTGAAGCTTTCTTT.

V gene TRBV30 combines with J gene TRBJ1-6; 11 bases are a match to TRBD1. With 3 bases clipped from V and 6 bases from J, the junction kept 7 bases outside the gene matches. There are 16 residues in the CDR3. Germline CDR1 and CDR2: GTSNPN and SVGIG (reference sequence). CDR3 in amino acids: CAWRGPGQGANSPLHF. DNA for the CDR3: TGTGCCTGGAGAGGGCCCGGACAGGGGGCTAATTCACCCCTCCACTTT.

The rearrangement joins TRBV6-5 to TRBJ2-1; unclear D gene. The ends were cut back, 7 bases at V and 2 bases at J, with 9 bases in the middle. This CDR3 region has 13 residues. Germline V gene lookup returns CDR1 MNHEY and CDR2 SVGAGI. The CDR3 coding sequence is TGTGCCAGCAACCCTAGTCCCTACAATGAGCAGTTCTTC. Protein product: CASNPSPYNEQFF.

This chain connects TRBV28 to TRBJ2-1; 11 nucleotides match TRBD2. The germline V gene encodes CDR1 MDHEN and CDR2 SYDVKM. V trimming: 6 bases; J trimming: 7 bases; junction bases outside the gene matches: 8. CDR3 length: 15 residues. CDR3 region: CASRVAGGAINEQFF. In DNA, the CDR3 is TGTGCCAGCAGGGTAGCGGGGGGGGCAATAAATGAGCAGTTCTTC. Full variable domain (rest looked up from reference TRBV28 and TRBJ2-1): DVKVTQSSRYLVKRTGEKVFLECVQDMDHENMFWYRQDPGLGLRLIYFSYDVKMKEKGDIPEGYSVSREKKERFSLILESASTNQTSMYLCASRVAGGAINEQFFGPGTRLTVL.

Here the CDR3 DNA reads TGTGCCAGCAGCTCGAGACTAGCCCCTCCTGAGCAGTTCTTC. Protein sequence: CASSSRLAPPEQFF. This chain uses TRBV9 with TRBJ2-1; 7 nucleotides line up with TRBD2. Trimming removed 4 bases from V and 9 bases from J; junction bases left unmatched: 10. The CDR3 consists of 14 residues. Germline assignment: CDR1 SGDLS and CDR2 YYNGEE.

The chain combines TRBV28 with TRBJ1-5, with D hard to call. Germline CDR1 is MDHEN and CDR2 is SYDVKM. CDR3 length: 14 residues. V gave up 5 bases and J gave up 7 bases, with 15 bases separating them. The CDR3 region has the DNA TGTGCCAGCAGTCCTCCAGGCATAAGCCAGCCCCAGCATTTT. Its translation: CASSPPGISQPQHF.